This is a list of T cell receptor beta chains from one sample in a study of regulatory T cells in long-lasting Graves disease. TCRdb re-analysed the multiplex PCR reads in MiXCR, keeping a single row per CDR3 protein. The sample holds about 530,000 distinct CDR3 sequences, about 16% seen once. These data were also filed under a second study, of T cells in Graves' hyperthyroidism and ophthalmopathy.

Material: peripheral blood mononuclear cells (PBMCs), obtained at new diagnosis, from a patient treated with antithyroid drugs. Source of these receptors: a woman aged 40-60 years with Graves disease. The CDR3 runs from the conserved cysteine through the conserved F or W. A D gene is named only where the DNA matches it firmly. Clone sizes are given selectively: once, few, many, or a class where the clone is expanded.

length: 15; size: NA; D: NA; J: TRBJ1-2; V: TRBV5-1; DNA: TGCGCCAGCAGCAGCTCCCAAGGACAGATCTATGGCTACACCTTC; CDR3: CASSSSQGQIYGYTF
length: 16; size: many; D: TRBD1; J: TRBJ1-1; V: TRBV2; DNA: TGTGCCAGCGTTCGGGACAGCTATTCGGGGTACACTGAAGCTTTCTTT; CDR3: CASVRDSYSGYTEAFF
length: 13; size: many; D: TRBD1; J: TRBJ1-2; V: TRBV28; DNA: TGTGCCAGCAGTACAGGGGGCAGCTATGGCTACACCTTC; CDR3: CASSTGGSYGYTF
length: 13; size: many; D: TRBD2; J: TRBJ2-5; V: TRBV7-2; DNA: TGTGCCAGCAGCTTCCCGGGGGGGGAGACCCAGTACTTC; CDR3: CASSFPGGETQYF
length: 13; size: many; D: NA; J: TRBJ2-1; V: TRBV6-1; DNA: TGTGCCAGCAAAGACGCTTACTACAATGAGCAGTTCTTC; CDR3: CASKDAYYNEQFF
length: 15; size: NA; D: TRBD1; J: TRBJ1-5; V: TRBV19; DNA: TGTGCCAGCATCGGACAGGGAGGGAGCAATCAGCCCCAGCATTTT; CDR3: CASIGQGGSNQPQHF
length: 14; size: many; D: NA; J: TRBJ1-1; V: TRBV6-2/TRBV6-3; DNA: TGTGCCAGCAGTTTTGGGCAGGGAAACACTGAAGCTTTCTTT; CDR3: CASSFGQGNTEAFF
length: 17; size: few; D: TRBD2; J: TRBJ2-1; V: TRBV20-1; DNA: TGCAGTGCTAGAAGGACTAGCGGGGACAGCTCCTACAATGAGCAGTTCTTC; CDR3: CSARRTSGDSSYNEQFF
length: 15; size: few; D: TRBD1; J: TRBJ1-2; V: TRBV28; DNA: TGTGCCAGCAGTTGGCCCCGGGACAGAAACTATGGCTACACCTTC; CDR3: CASSWPRDRNYGYTF
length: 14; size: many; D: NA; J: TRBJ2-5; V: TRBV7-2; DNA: TGTGCCAGCAGCTTAGTTACAGCGCAAGAGACCCAGTACTTC; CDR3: CASSLVTAQETQYF
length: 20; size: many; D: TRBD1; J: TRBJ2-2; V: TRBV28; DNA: TGTGCCAGCAGTTATCCCCCAACCGGGACAGCCAAGAAGAACACCGGGGAGCTGTTTTTT; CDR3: CASSYPPTGTAKKNTGELFF
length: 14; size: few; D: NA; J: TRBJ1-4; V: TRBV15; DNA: TGTGCCACCAGCAGAGATCAGGGGTCGGAAAAACTGTTTTTT; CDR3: CATSRDQGSEKLFF
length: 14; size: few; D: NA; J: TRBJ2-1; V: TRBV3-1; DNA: TGTGCCAGCAGCCAAGCCAGGGCCTACAATGAGCAGTTCTTC; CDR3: CASSQARAYNEQFF
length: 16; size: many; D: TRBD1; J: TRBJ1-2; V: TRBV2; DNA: TGTGCCAGCAGTCCCACGGGGACAGCCCTATTCTATGGCTACACCTTC; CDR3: CASSPTGTALFYGYTF
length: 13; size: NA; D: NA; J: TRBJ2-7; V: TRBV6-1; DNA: TGTGCCAGCACCCACTCGTTAGGGTACGAGCAGTACTTC; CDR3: CASTHSLGYEQYF
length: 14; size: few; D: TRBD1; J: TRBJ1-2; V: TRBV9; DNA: TGTGCCAGCAGCGCCCGACAGGGCGGCTATGGCTACACCTTC; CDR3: CASSARQGGYGYTF
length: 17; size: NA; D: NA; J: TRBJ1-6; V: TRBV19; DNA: TGTGCCAGTAGTATAGAAAGGGTTGGCTCCTATAATTCACCCCTCCACTTT; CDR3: CASSIERVGSYNSPLHF
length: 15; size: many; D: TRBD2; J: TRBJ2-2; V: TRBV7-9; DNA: TGTGCCAGCAGCCCGTCTAGCGGGGGAACCGGGGAGCTGTTTTTT; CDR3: CASSPSSGGTGELFF
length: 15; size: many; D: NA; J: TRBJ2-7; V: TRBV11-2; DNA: TGTGCCAGCACCCTCCAGAGGGGCTACTCATACGAGCAGTACTTC; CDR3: CASTLQRGYSYEQYF
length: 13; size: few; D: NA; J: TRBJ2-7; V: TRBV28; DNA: TGTGCCAGCAGTTTTTCAGGGAACTACGAGCAGTACTTC; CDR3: CASSFSGNYEQYF
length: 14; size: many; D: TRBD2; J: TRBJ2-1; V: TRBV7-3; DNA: TGTGCCAGCAGCCCCGGGGGGGCCTATAATGAGCAGTTCTTC; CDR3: CASSPGGAYNEQFF
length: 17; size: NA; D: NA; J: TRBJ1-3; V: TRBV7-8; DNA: TGTGCCAGCAGCTCGGCTGCCGGGACTCTCTCTGGAAACACCATATATTTT; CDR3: CASSSAAGTLSGNTIYF
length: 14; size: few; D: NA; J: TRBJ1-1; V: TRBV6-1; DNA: TGTGCCAGCATAACCGGGATACCTTCTTCTGAAGCTTTCTTT; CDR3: CASITGIPSSEAFF
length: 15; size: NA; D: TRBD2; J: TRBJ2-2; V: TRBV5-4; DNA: TGTGCCAGCAGCTTGGATAGCGGGGTCACCGGGGAGCTGTTTTTT; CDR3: CASSLDSGVTGELFF
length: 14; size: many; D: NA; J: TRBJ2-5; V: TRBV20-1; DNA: TGCAGTGCTAGTGCGGGATTGTCAGAGGAGACCCAGTACTTC; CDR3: CSASAGLSEETQYF
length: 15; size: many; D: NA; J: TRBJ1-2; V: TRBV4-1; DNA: TGCGCCAGCAGCCAAGATCTGGGGCAGTACTATGGCTACACCTTC; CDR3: CASSQDLGQYYGYTF
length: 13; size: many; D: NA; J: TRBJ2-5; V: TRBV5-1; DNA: TGCGCCAGCAGCTTGGCAACAGGAGAGACCCAGTACTTC; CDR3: CASSLATGETQYF
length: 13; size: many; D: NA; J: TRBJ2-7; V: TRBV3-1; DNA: TGTGCCAGCAGCCTGAAGGGGTACTACGAGCAGTACTTC; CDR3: CASSLKGYYEQYF
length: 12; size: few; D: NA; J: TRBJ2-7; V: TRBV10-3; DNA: TGTGCCATCAGGAACAGGGATTACGAGCAGTACTTC; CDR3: CAIRNRDYEQYF
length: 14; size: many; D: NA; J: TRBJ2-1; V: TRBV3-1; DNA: TGTGCCAGCAGCCAAGCAGGGAAGGTGAATGAGCAGTTCTTC; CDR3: CASSQAGKVNEQFF
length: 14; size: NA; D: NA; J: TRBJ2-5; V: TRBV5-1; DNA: TGCGCCAGCACTAAGGGGACGGGAAAAGAGACCCAGTACTTC; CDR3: CASTKGTGKETQYF
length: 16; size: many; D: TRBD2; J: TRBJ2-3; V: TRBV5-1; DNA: TGCGCCAGCAGCTTGCAGTCTAGCGGGGGGGCCAATACGCAGTATTTT; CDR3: CASSLQSSGGANTQYF
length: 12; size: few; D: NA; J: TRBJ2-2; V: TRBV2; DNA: TGTGCCAGCAAACAGAACACCGGGGAGCTGTTTTTT; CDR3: CASKQNTGELFF
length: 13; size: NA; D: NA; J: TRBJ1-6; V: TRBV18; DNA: TGTGCCAGCTCCAACAAACAGGATTCACCCCTCCACTTT; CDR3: CASSNKQDSPLHF
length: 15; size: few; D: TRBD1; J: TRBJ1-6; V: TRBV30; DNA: TGTGCCTGGAGTAAACCGGGACAGGGTTATTCACCCCTCCACTTT; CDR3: CAWSKPGQGYSPLHF
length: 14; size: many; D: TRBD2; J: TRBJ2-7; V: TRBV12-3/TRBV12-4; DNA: TGTGCCAGCAGCCCCGGGACTAGCGAGTACGAGCAGTACTTC; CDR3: CASSPGTSEYEQYF
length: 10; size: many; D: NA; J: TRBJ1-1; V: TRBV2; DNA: TGTGCCAGGGGAGAGACTGAAGCTTTCTTT; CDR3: CARGETEAFF
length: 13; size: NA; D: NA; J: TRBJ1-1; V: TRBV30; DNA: TGTGCCTGGAGTGTACAAACGAACACTGAAGCTTTCTTT; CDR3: CAWSVQTNTEAFF
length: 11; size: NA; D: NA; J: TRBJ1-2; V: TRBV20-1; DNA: TGCAGTGCTAGTGGGAGCTATGGCTACACCTTC; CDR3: CSASGSYGYTF
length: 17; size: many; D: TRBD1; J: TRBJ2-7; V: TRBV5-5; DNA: TGTGCCAGCAGCTTGGCGATCCCGGGACAGGGCTCCTACGAGCAGTACTTC; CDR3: CASSLAIPGQGSYEQYF